This entry concerns a single T cell receptor beta chain. The source of the sample is a study of blood T cells in healthy people across ages. From germline, CDR1 is LGHNA and CDR2 YSLEER. After removal of 3 bases from V and 8 bases from J, the junction contained 9 bases not matched to a gene. CDR3 length equals 16 residues. A J-beta primer mix and a sample-barcoded 5' primer were used in a second PCR of roughly 7 to 12 cycles. TCRdb processed the 5' RACE reads anew with MiXCR; each CDR3 protein has one entry. The table includes roughly 500,000 distinct CDR3 sequences, 24% detected once. These data also formed part of another study, on T cells of mothers and their children. This second study says: Healthy Caucasian mothers, a few in number, and their six children were the donors.

The TCR sequence derives from a boy between 10 and 17 years old in good health. The sample was blood. The chain links TRBV4-3 to TRBJ1-4; 10 nucleotides align to TRBD1. In nucleotides, the CDR3 is TGCGCCAGCAGCCACCAAGGAGGGACAGGGGACGAAAAACTGTTTTTT. Its translation: CASSHQGGTGDEKLFF.